A selection of T cell receptor beta chains follows, all from one sample in a study of T cell changes during pregnancy in multiple sclerosis. The data were produced by immunoSEQ multiplex PCR, yet TCRdb's version contains in-frame clones alone and is incomplete. This table has roughly 20,000 clones, 70% to 90% appearing once. The material was CD8+ T cells from peripheral blood mononuclear cells, obtained after pregnancy. These receptors all come from a female donor in good health, enrolled as a control in a pregnancy study. Both conserved end residues are part of each CDR3. D genes are given only for firm matches. A clone size is listed for some rows: how often the clone was seen (once, few, many), or a class if it is expanded.

v_gene,j_gene,abundance,d_gene,CDR3nt,CDR3aa
TRBV19,TRBJ2-7,few,TRBD2,TGTGCCAGTAGTAGCGGGGGAGCCTACGAGCAGTACTTC,CASSSGGAYEQYF
TRBV7-9,TRBJ2-1,NA,TRBD2,TGTGCCAGCAGCTTAGATGGCGGGAGGGCCAATGAGCAGTTCTTC,CASSLDGGRANEQFF
TRBV19,TRBJ1-5,NA,TRBD1,TGTGCCAGTATCTCTCCCGGGACAGGGGGCTGCTGCGGCAATCAGCCCCAGCATTTT,CASISPGTGGCCGNQPQHF
TRBV7-7,TRBJ2-5,NA,NA,TGTGCCAGCAGCCTAGCAACAGGGGAGACCCAGTACTTC,CASSLATGETQYF
TRBV6-5,TRBJ2-5,NA,NA,TGTGCCAGCAGTTACCCCTCTCAGGGTGCGGAGACCCAGTACTTC,CASSYPSQGAETQYF
TRBV19,TRBJ2-7,NA,NA,TGTGCCAGTAGTATGGTTACAGGGTATGAGCAGTACTTC,CASSMVTGYEQYF
TRBV6-5,TRBJ1-5,NA,TRBD1,TGTGCCAGCAGTTACATACAGGGGTATCAGCCCCAGCATTTT,CASSYIQGYQPQHF
TRBV19,TRBJ2-2,NA,TRBD2,TGTGCCAGTAGTACCCGGACTAGCGGGGGGGCAGGGACCGGGGAGCTGTTTTTT,CASSTRTSGGAGTGELFF
TRBV6-5,TRBJ2-1,NA,NA,TGTGCCAGCGGGGGGACGGGCCCCTACAATGAGCAGTTCTTC,CASGGTGPYNEQFF
TRBV5-1,TRBJ2-7,once,TRBD2,TGCGCCAGCAGCATAGATAGCGGGAGTTACTACGAGCAGTACTTC,CASSIDSGSYYEQYF
TRBV13,TRBJ2-7,few,TRBD1,TGTGCCAGCGGGACAGGGGGCTCCTACGAGCAGTACTTC,CASGTGGSYEQYF
TRBV5-5,TRBJ2-7,NA,NA,TGTGCCAGCAGCCCACAGCACTACGAGCAGTACTTC,CASSPQHYEQYF
TRBV29-1,TRBJ2-1,NA,TRBD2,TGCAGCGTTGACCTCGGGAGGGATAATGAGCAGTTCTTC,CSVDLGRDNEQFF
TRBV6-1,TRBJ1-2,NA,TRBD1,TGTGCCAGCAGTGAATTGGGACAGGAAGTCTATGGCTACACCTTC,CASSELGQEVYGYTF
TRBV7-8,TRBJ2-3,NA,NA,TGTGCCAGCAGCTCGAGAGCAGATACGCAGTATTTT,CASSSRADTQYF